Listed here are 4 T cell receptor beta chains from one sample, sequenced in a study of blood T cells in healthy people across ages. Alongside a J-beta primer mix, a sample-barcoded 5' primer served in a second PCR lasting roughly 6 to 11 cycles. TCRdb called the 5' RACE reads again in MiXCR, with one record for every CDR3 protein. Seen here are approximately 690,000 distinct CDR3 sequences, roughly two fifths observed once, and the top ten hold 25% to 30%. The source material was blood. The receptor source for this set is a man older than 75 in good health.

The chain couples TRBV7-6 to TRBJ1-5, with D maybe TRBD1 (6 bases). V was pared by 4 bases and J by 10 bases, with 14 bases between. This CDR3 has 13 residues. CDR1 is SGHVS and CDR2 is FNYEAQ in the germline V gene. DNA of the CDR3: TGTGCCAGCAGCTCCAGCAGACAGGATCCCCAGCATTTT. Protein sequence: CASSSSRQDPQHF.

The rearrangement joins TRBV6-2 or TRBV6-3 to TRBJ2-3, with TRBD2 as a possible D gene (5 bases). Trimming removed 6 bases from V and 9 bases from J, with 10 bases in between. CDR1 and CDR2 (germline): MNHEY, SVGEGT. The CDR3 length is 11 residues. CDR3 coding DNA: TGTGCCAGCAGCCCTGGGAGAACGCAGTATTTT. Encoded protein: CASSPGRTQYF.

This clonotype has a handful of counts. The chain joins TRBV9 to TRBJ2-1; D call uncertain. The CDR3 sequence is 15 residues long. The V end lost 0 bases, the J end lost 5 bases, and 12 bases lay between the germline ends. Looked up from germline, CDR1 is SGDLS and CDR2 is YYNGEE. The CDR3: CASSVGGQPHNEQFF. The CDR3 DNA is TGTGCCAGCAGCGTAGGTGGGCAGCCCCACAATGAGCAGTTCTTC.

V gene TRBV6-5 combines with J gene TRBJ2-5; TRBD2 matches 13 bases. Germline CDR1 is MNHEY and CDR2 is SVGAGI. The J segment lost 5 bases and the V segment lost 2 bases, leaving 5 bases of the junction unmatched. The CDR3 is 16 amino acids. The CDR3 is CASSYHQTSGRETQYF. As DNA, the CDR3 is TGTGCCAGCAGTTACCATCAGACTAGCGGGAGGGAGACCCAGTACTTC.